This TCR beta chain was retrieved from a study of shared clonotypes between healthy human individuals. Study-wide results and limits: Clonotypes shared by all four donors outscored non-shared clonotypes in generation probability. Sequencing of the sorted subsets was shown by rarefaction to be incomplete despite large depth. Tissues were not sampled, only blood, and their repertoires likely differ.

CDR1 is WNHNN, CDR2 SYGVQD, per germline (reference sequence). The CDR3 is 15 residues long. V gave up 3 bases and J gave up 3 bases, with 13 bases separating them. Details on this clone: Its antigen is unknown.

As originally analysed: Filtering was not the same, since immunoSEQ gave junction-only sequences without quality scores. Produced via immunoSEQ multiplex PCR; TCRdb's table is partial and in-frame only. From that table come the V and J calls and clone size; the DNA was used to work out D and trimming. The sample records 1.5 million to 2.5 million clones, about 95% being singletons. CD45RO-negative CD8 cells positively selected for CCR7 made up the naive population, which excluded terminally differentiated effector memory CD45RA+ cells. The sample taken for sequencing was naive CD8+ T cells sorted from blood. The sequence came from a man aged 18-30 years in good health. The chain employs TRBV10-1 and TRBJ2-3; D possibly corresponds to TRBD2 (6 bases). The CDR3 region is CASSDGGGWTDTQYF. The CDR3 DNA follows: TGCGCCAGCAGTGACGGGGGAGGTTGGACAGATACGCAGTATTTT.